This T cell receptor beta chain was profiled in a study of T cell repertoires in cytomegalovirus infection. Concerning this clonotype: The antigen is not known.

CDR1 is WSHSY and CDR2 is SAAADI in the germline V gene. V was pared by 3 bases and J by 3 bases, with 20 bases between. There are 17 residues in the CDR3. TCRdb ran MiXCR on the reads and lists one entry per CDR3 protein. The table lists around 900,000 distinct CDR3 sequences, about a third of them singletons, with about an eighth in the top ten. The J gene is TRBJ1-2, the V gene TRBV10-2; D is undetermined. The sample was cultured CD8+ T cells from PBMCs, taken from culture after CMV antigen stimulation. The clonotype originates from a human donor in good health (CMV status not recorded). Some clones in this sample may be carry-over from other donors' samples. The CDR3 region is CASSDEGSGYPDYGYTF. Here the CDR3 DNA reads TGCGCCAGCAGTGATGAGGGATCCGGATACCCTGACTATGGCTACACCTTC.